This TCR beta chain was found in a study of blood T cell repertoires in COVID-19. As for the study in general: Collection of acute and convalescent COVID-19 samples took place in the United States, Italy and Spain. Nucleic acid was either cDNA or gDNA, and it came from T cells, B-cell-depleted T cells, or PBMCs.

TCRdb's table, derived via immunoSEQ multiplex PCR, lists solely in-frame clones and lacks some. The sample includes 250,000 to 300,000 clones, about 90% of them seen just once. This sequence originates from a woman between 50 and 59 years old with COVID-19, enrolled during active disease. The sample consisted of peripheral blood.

CDR3 in amino acids: CASSIFGAGETQYF. CDR3 sequence (DNA): TGTGCCAGTAGTATTTTTGGGGCCGGGGAGACCCAGTACTTC. This chain links TRBV19 with TRBJ2-5, with a weak D call TRBD1 (5 bases). The V gene lost 3 bases and the J gene lost 5 bases, with 13 bases spanning the gap. The germline gives CDR1 LNHDA, CDR2 SQIVND (reference sequence). CDR3 length: 14 residues. Using reference TRBV19 and TRBJ2-5 for the parts outside the CDR3, the full variable domain is DGGITQSPKYLFRKEGQNVTLSCEQNLNHDAMYWYRQDPGQGLRLIYYSQIVNDFQKGDIAEGYSVSREKKESFPLTVTSAQKNPTAFYLCASSIFGAGETQYFGPGTRLLVL.